This paragraph covers one T cell receptor (beta chain) sequence. Its antigen is unknown. TCRdb re-called the RT-PCR reads through MiXCR, storing one row per CDR3 protein. The repertoire holds 500,000 to 600,000 distinct CDR3 sequences, with approximately 13% as singletons. The sample belongs to a study of response to subunit inactivated influenza vaccine. Study results and caveats: The authors put forward the suggestion that each seasonal influenza vaccination may bring in only a limited number of new T cells.

This receptor was obtained from a man in his fifties or sixties who received an inactivated influenza vaccine. Sequenced material: PBMCs from blood, taken roughly 6 weeks after vaccination.

In DNA, the CDR3 is TGTGCCAGCAGCGCGGGGACAGTTGATACCAATCAGCCCCAGCATTTT. It translates to CASSAGTVDTNQPQHF. This chain links TRBV12-3 or TRBV12-4 with TRBJ1-5; 7 bases are shared with TRBD1. V shed 6 bases and J 3 bases; nucleotides not matched to a gene: 11. This CDR3 comprises 16 residues.